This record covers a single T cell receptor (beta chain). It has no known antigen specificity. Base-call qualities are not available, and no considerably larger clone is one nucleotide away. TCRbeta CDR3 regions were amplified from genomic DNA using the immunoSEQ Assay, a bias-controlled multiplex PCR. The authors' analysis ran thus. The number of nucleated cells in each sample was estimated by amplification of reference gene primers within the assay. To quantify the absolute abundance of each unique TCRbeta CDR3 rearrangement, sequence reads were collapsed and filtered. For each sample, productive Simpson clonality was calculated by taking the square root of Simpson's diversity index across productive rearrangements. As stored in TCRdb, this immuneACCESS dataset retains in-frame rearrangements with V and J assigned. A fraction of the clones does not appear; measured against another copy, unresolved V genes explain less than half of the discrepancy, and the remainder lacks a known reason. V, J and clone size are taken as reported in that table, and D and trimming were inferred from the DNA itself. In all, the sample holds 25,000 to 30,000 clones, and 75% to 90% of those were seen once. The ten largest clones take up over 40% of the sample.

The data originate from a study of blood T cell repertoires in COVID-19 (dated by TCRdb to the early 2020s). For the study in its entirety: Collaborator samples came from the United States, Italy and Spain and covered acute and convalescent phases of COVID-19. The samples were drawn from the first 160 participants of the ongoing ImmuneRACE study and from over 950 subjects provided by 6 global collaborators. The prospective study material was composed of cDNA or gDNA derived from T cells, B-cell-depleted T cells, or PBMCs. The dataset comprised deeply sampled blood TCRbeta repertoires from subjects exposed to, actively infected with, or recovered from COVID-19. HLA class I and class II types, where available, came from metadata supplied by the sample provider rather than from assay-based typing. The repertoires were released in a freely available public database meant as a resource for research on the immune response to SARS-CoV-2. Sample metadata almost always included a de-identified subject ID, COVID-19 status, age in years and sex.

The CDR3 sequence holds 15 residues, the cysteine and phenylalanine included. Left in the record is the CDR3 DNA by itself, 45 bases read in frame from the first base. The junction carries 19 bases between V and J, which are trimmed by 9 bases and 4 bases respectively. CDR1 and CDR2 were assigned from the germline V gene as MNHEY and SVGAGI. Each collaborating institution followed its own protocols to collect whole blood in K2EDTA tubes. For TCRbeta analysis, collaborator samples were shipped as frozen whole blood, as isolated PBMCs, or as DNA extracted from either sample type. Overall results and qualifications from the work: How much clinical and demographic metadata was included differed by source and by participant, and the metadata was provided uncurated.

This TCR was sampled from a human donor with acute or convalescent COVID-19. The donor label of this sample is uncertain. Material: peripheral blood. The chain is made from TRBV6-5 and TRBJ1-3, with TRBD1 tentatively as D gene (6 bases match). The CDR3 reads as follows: CASIQGFGTGNTIYF. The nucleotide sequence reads TGTGCCAGTATACAGGGTTTCGGGACGGGAAACACCATATATTTT.